A selection of T cell receptor beta chains follows, all from one sample in a study of early T cells in non-severe SARS-CoV-2 infection. TCRdb independently ran MiXCR on the 5' RACE reads; one entry per CDR3 protein. This sample has about 46,000 distinct CDR3 sequences; 5.4% occur once, and the top ten carry about 5%. Source: whole blood, taken at baseline. The receptors come from an adult who was a healthcare worker with PCR-confirmed SARS-CoV-2 infection or an uninfected control (not recorded which). CDR3s include the opening cysteine and the closing phenylalanine or tryptophan. Each record gives: V gene, clone size, J gene, D gene, CDR3 protein, CDR3 DNA. The D gene is left open where the match is weak. Clone size is given for some rows only: seen once, a few or many times, or a class if the clone is expanded.

TRBV30,many,TRBJ2-5,NA,CAWRHTGKETQYF,TGTGCCTGGAGGCATACAGGGAAAGAGACCCAGTACTTC
TRBV7-6,many,TRBJ1-2,NA,CASSPQTDSSGYTF,TGTGCCAGCAGCCCTCAGACAGACAGCTCAGGCTACACCTTC
TRBV6-1,many,TRBJ2-1,TRBD1,CASRQLGQAYNEQFF,TGTGCCAGCAGGCAATTGGGACAGGCTTACAATGAGCAGTTCTTC
TRBV11-2,many,TRBJ2-7,NA,CASSLEMGRSNYEQYF,TGTGCCAGCAGCTTAGAGATGGGGCGCTCGAACTACGAGCAGTACTTC
TRBV6-1,many,TRBJ2-5,TRBD2,CASSGSTGGWETQYF,TGTGCCAGCAGTGGTTCCACGGGAGGATGGGAGACCCAGTACTTC
TRBV7-9,many,TRBJ2-2,NA,CASSPVGELFF,TGTGCCAGCAGCCCAGTCGGGGAGCTGTTTTTT
TRBV11-1,many,TRBJ2-7,TRBD2,CASSLGGEGNYEQYF,TGTGCCAGCAGCTTAGGAGGGGAGGGCAACTACGAGCAGTACTTC
TRBV7-9,many,TRBJ2-1,NA,CASSPDLYNEQFF,TGTGCCAGCAGCCCGGACCTTTACAATGAGCAGTTCTTC
TRBV12-3/TRBV12-4,NA,TRBJ2-1,NA,CASRPPGNRVYDEQFF,TGTGCCAGCAGACCCCCCGGGAACAGGGTTTACGATGAGCAGTTCTTC
TRBV12-3/TRBV12-4,many,TRBJ1-1,NA,CASSLKGNTEAFF,TGTGCCAGCAGTTTAAAAGGGAACACTGAAGCTTTCTTT
TRBV29-1,many,TRBJ1-1,NA,CSGCVETTCPEAFF,TGCAGCGGCTGCGTTGAGACGACTTGCCCTGAAGCTTTCTTT
TRBV7-7,many,TRBJ2-2,NA,CASSLNWNTGELFF,TGTGCCAGCAGCTTAAACTGGAACACCGGGGAGCTGTTTTTT
TRBV11-2,many,TRBJ1-5,NA,CASSLDRKTAYQPQHF,TGTGCCAGCAGCTTAGATCGGAAGACAGCCTATCAGCCCCAGCATTTT
TRBV27,NA,TRBJ2-7,NA,CASSSQPGHYYEQYF,TGTGCCAGCAGTTCCCAACCGGGACACTACTACGAGCAGTACTTC
TRBV28,many,TRBJ2-7,TRBD2,CASSSLAGGAEEQYF,TGTGCCAGCAGTTCACTAGCGGGAGGGGCGGAGGAGCAGTACTTC
TRBV20-1,many,TRBJ1-1,NA,CSAQRIRGGRDTEAFF,TGCAGTGCTCAACGGATCAGGGGAGGGAGAGACACTGAAGCTTTCTTT
TRBV6-2/TRBV6-3,few,TRBJ2-1,TRBD2,CASSRSGRAGNEQFF,TGTGCCAGCAGCCGTAGCGGGAGGGCGGGAAATGAGCAGTTCTTC
TRBV12-3/TRBV12-4,many,TRBJ1-5,NA,CASSLRGGNQPQHF,TGTGCCAGCAGTTTGAGGGGCGGCAATCAGCCCCAGCATTTT
TRBV18,many,TRBJ2-2,NA,CASSPTRTANTGELFF,TGTGCCAGCTCACCAACCAGGACAGCAAACACCGGGGAGCTGTTTTTT
TRBV7-9,many,TRBJ2-7,NA,CASSLAGSQGTYF,TGTGCCAGCAGCTTAGCGGGGTCGCAGGGTACGTACTTC
TRBV10-3,many,TRBJ2-1,TRBD2,CAILAGGPYNEQFF,TGTGCCATACTAGCGGGAGGGCCTTACAATGAGCAGTTCTTC
TRBV18,many,TRBJ2-1,TRBD1,CASSLGTDNEQFF,TGTGCCAGCTCACTAGGGACAGACAATGAGCAGTTCTTC
TRBV20-1,medium-sized,TRBJ1-1,TRBD1,CSAKPGQGDTEAFF,TGCAGTGCCAAACCGGGACAGGGGGACACTGAAGCTTTCTTT
TRBV6-5,NA,TRBJ2-3,NA,CASSYSTFTDTQYF,TGTGCCAGCAGTTACTCGACATTCACAGATACGCAGTATTTT
TRBV11-2,few,TRBJ2-2,NA,CASSLWGGNTGELFF,TGTGCCAGCAGCCTTTGGGGAGGCAACACCGGGGAGCTGTTTTTT
TRBV12-3/TRBV12-4,many,TRBJ2-1,NA,CASSQNRWNEQFF,TGTGCCAGCAGTCAAAATAGGTGGAATGAGCAGTTCTTC
TRBV3-1,many,TRBJ1-1,NA,CASSQDGGTTEAFF,TGTGCCAGCAGCCAAGATGGGGGGACCACTGAAGCTTTCTTT
TRBV12-3/TRBV12-4,many,TRBJ2-2,TRBD2,CASTLAGGHGELFF,TGTGCCAGCACCCTAGCGGGAGGGCACGGGGAGCTGTTTTTT
TRBV20-1,many,TRBJ2-7,TRBD2,CSAALREVYEQYF,TGCAGTGCTGCCTTACGGGAGGTATACGAGCAGTACTTC
TRBV14,many,TRBJ2-1,NA,CASSQRVVNEQFF,TGTGCCAGCAGCCAACGAGTAGTCAATGAGCAGTTCTTC
TRBV29-1,many,TRBJ2-1,NA,CSVVDPGRSYNEQFF,TGCAGCGTCGTTGACCCCGGTCGGTCCTACAATGAGCAGTTCTTC
TRBV29-1,many,TRBJ2-3,TRBD2,CSVDRVSGMEGGTDTQYF,TGCAGCGTTGACCGGGTTAGCGGGATGGAGGGGGGCACAGATACGCAGTATTTT
TRBV27,many,TRBJ2-1,TRBD2,CASSSIAGVDVYNEQFF,TGTGCCAGCAGTAGTATTGCGGGAGTGGACGTGTACAATGAGCAGTTCTTC
TRBV12-3/TRBV12-4,few,TRBJ2-5,TRBD2,CASRTVTSGQKGTQYF,TGTGCCAGCAGGACCGTCACTAGCGGACAGAAAGGGACCCAGTACTTC
TRBV27,many,TRBJ2-1,TRBD2,CASSPALADNEQFF,TGTGCCAGCAGCCCCGCCCTAGCGGACAATGAGCAGTTCTTC
TRBV4-1,NA,TRBJ2-5,TRBD2,CASSQDRGVETQYF,TGCGCCAGCAGCCAAGACCGGGGGGTTGAGACCCAGTACTTC
TRBV13,many,TRBJ2-2,NA,CASSLDVGELFF,TGTGCCAGCAGCTTAGATGTCGGGGAGCTGTTTTTT
TRBV20-1,few,TRBJ2-3,NA,CSARVRESSSTDTQYF,TGCAGTGCTAGAGTCCGGGAGTCCTCTAGCACAGATACGCAGTATTTT
TRBV29-1,many,TRBJ1-4,TRBD1,CSVGQGANEKLFF,TGCAGCGTCGGACAGGGGGCTAATGAAAAACTGTTTTTT
TRBV10-3,many,TRBJ1-1,NA,CAISEGGAGSTEAFF,TGTGCCATCAGTGAGGGGGGGGCAGGTAGCACTGAAGCTTTCTTT
TRBV9,many,TRBJ2-1,TRBD1,CASSALTGLSYNEQFF,TGTGCCAGCAGCGCCTTGACAGGGCTCTCCTACAATGAGCAGTTCTTC
TRBV10-1,NA,TRBJ2-7,NA,CASSESAEPYEQYF,TGCGCCAGCAGTGAGTCGGCGGAACCCTACGAGCAGTACTTC
TRBV11-3,many,TRBJ2-2,NA,CASSLDDWTSGTGELFF,TGTGCCAGCAGCTTAGATGACTGGACCTCGGGAACCGGGGAGCTGTTTTTT
TRBV3-1,many,TRBJ2-7,NA,CASSQDGGSYEQYF,TGTGCCAGCAGCCAAGATGGAGGCTCCTACGAGCAGTACTTC
TRBV12-3/TRBV12-4,many,TRBJ1-1,NA,CASSFMAARGTEAFF,TGTGCCAGCAGTTTTATGGCAGCCCGGGGCACTGAAGCTTTCTTT
TRBV3-1,many,TRBJ2-7,NA,CASSQAGGYEQYF,TGTGCCAGCAGCCAAGCCGGGGGCTACGAGCAGTACTTC
TRBV12-5,many,TRBJ2-1,TRBD1,CASGTGTGSYNEQFF,TGTGCTAGTGGTACCGGGACAGGGTCCTACAATGAGCAGTTCTTC
TRBV12-3/TRBV12-4,many,TRBJ2-5,NA,CASSILLLETQYF,TGTGCCAGCAGTATACTGCTACTGGAGACCCAGTACTTC
TRBV11-3,many,TRBJ2-2,NA,CASSLQQPGELFF,TGTGCCAGCAGCTTACAGCAACCCGGGGAGCTGTTTTTT
TRBV6-4,many,TRBJ2-2,NA,CASSDSPGDTGELFF,TGTGCCAGCAGTGACTCCCCAGGGGACACCGGGGAGCTGTTTTTT